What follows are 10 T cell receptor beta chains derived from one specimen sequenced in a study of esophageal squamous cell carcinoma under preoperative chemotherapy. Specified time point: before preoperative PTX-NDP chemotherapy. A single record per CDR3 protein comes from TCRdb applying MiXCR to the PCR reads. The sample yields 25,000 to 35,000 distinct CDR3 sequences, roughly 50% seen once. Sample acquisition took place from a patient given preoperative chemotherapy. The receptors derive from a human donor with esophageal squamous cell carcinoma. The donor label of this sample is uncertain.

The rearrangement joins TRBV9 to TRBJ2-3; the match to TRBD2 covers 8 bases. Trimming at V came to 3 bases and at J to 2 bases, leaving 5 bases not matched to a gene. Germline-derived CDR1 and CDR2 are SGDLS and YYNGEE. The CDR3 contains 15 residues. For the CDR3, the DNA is TGTGCCAGCAGCGGCTTAGCGGGATTCACAGATACGCAGTATTTT. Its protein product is CASSGLAGFTDTQYF.

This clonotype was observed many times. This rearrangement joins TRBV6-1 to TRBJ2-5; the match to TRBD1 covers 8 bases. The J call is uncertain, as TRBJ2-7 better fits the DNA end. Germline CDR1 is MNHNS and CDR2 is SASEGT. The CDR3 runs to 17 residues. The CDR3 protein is CASSEEGHRQGMDEQYF. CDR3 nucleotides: TGTGCCAGCAGTGAAGAAGGCCATAGACAGGGGATGGACGAGCAGTACTTC.

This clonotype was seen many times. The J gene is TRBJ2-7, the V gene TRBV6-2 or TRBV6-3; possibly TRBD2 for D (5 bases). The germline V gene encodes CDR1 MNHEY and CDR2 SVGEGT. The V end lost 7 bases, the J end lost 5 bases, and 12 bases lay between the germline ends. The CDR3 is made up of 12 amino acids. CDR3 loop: CASNLARHEQYF. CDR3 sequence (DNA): TGTGCCAGCAACCTAGCTCGCCACGAGCAGTACTTC.

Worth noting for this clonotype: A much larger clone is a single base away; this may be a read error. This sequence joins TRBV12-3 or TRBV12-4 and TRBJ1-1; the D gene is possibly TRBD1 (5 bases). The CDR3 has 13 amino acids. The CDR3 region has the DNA TGTGCCAGCAGTGTACAGGTGAACACTGAAGCTCTCTTT. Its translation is CASSVQVNTEALF.

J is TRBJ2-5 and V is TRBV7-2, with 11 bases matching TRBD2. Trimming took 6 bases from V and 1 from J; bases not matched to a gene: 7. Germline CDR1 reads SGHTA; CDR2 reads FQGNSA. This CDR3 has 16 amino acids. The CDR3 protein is CASRVAGGGAQETQYF. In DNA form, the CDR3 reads TGTGCCAGCAGGGTAGCGGGGGGGGGGGCCCAAGAGACCCAGTACTTC.

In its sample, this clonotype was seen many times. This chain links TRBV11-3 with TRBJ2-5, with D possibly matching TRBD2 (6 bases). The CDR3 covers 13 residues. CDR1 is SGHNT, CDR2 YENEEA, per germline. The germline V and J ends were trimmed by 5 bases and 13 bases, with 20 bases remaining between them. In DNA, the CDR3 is TGTGCCAGCAGCCGTACCCCCCTTTGGGAGGCGTACTTC. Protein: CASSRTPLWEAYF.

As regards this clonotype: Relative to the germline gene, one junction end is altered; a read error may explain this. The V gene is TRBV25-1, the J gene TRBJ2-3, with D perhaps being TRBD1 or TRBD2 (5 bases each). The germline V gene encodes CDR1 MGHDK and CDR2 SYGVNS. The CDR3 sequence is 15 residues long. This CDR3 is CASGSGLGATDTQYF. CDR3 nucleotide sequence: TGTGCCAGCGGTTCGGGGCTGGGAGCCACAGATACGCAGTATTTC. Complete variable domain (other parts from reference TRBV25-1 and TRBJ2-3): EADIYQTPRYLVIGTGKKITLECSQTMGHDKMYWYQQDPGMELHLIHYSYGVNSTEKGDLSSESTVSRIRTEHFPLTLESARPSHTSQYLCASGSGLGATDTQYFGPGTRLTVL.

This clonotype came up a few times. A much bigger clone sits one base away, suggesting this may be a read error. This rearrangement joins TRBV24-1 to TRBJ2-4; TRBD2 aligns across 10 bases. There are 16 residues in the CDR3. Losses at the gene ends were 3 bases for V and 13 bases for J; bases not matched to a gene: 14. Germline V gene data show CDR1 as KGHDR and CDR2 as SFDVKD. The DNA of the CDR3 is TGTGCCACCAGTGATCCTAGCGGGAGTACCTACAATGAGCAGTACTTC. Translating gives CATSDPSGSTYNEQYF.

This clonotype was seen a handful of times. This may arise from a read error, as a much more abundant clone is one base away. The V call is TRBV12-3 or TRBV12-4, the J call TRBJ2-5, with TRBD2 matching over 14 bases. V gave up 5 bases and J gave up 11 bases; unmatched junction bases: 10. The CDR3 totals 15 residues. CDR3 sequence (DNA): TGTGCCAGCAGTGGAGGGACTAGCGGGAGCTATGAGCAGTACTTC. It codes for CASSGGTSGSYEQYF.

The CDR3 protein is CASSPSSSGGEQYF. As DNA, the CDR3 is TGTGCCAGCAGTCCCTCCTCATCAGGGGGCGAGCAGTACTTC. The chain links TRBV7-3 to TRBJ2-5, with 7 bases aligning to TRBD1. The DNA matches TRBJ2-7 better at its end, which makes the J call doubtful. The CDR3 has 14 residues. The V gene's germline CDR1 is SGHTA and CDR2 FQGTGA.